This paragraph reports one TCR beta chain. Its antigen is still unknown. This specimen comes from a study of CXCR3-negative and CXCR3-positive naive CD8 T cells. Turning to the study itself: Overall TRB read output was 120 million to 150 million, and each library contained about 1.5 +/- 0.3 million reads.

Study findings and constraints: A higher hydrophobicity marked the TRB CDR3s of CXCR3-positive naive cells versus CXCR3-negative naive cells.

UMI-tagged TRB cDNA libraries were built via 5' RACE. TCRdb reprocessed the 5' RACE reads and reports one entry per CDR3 protein, with no DNA. The sample includes around 120,000 distinct CDR3 sequences. This CDR3 region has 15 residues. In germline, CDR1 is SGDLS, CDR2 YYNGEE. The chain carries TRBV9 and TRBJ2-1; TCRdb proposes TRBD2, but this gene call is untestable without DNA. The TCR was taken from a human donor in good health. Some clones in this sample may be carry-over from other donors' samples. The sample was naive CXCR3+ CD8+ T cells from blood. Subset given: CD45RO-CCR7+CD27+CD95- naive CD8+ T cells expressing CXCR3 (TNR3+). CDR3 protein: CASSTRDSEYNEQFF.